This passage covers 28 T cell receptor beta chains from one sample sequenced in a study of human T cells and chemical hapten exposure. The time point denotes: patch test 1, 2 weeks after DPC sensitization. The treatment was: therapeutic diphenylcyclopropenone sensitization with weekly scalp DPC. TCRdb used MiXCR to reprocess the RACE reads, holding one entry per CDR3 protein. In the table there are 65,000 to 80,000 distinct CDR3 sequences, under 13% of which are singletons. This specimen consisted of whole blood, obtained in connection with sensitization to the hapten diphenylcyclopropenone (DPC). The receptors here all came from a woman aged 45 to 65 with alopecia areata. Some clones in this sample may be carry-over from other donors' samples.

This clonotype was counted between two and nine times. The chain employs TRBV27 and TRBJ2-5; 11 nucleotides match TRBD2. V gave up 5 bases and J gave up 9 bases; unmatched junction bases: 2. From germline, CDR1 is MNHEY and CDR2 SMNVEV (reference sequence). The CDR3 loop spans 12 amino acids. CDR3 nucleotide sequence: TGTGCCAGCAGTACGACTAGCGGGGCCCAGTACTTC. Translated: CASSTTSGAQYF.

In DNA, the CDR3 is TGTGCCAGCAGCCGCATGGAGGATGAGCAGTTCTTC. This sequence encodes CASSRMEDEQFF. This chain joins TRBV3-1 and TRBJ2-1; tentatively, D is TRBD2 (5 bases). Germline V gives CDR1 LGHDT, CDR2 YNNKEL (reference sequence). Trimming removed 4 bases from V and 8 bases from J, with 9 bases in between. The CDR3 contains 12 residues.

This clonotype was recorded a few times. The chain uses TRBV12-3 or TRBV12-4 and TRBJ2-7; possibly TRBD2 for D (5 bases). Trimming stripped 4 bases from V and 6 bases from J, with 13 bases between. The CDR3 has 13 amino acids. CDR3 loop: CASSYLEGGEQYF. CDR3 sequence (DNA): TGTGCCAGCAGTTATCTCGAGGGCGGCGAGCAGTACTTC.

This clonotype was picked up a small number of times. The junction differs from germline at one of its ends, possibly a read error. The J gene is TRBJ2-1, the V gene TRBV6-1; D unresolved. Per germline, CDR1 MNHNS and CDR2 SASEGT. The CDR3 contains 15 residues. CDR3 region: CASREGGRGNNEQFF. CDR3 DNA: TGTGCCAGCAGGGAAGGCGGCCGTGGAAACAATGAGCAGTTCTTC.

This clonotype was counted ten times or more. This chain joins TRBV7-3 and TRBJ2-7, with 11 nucleotides matching TRBD2. The CDR3 has 17 residues. Trimming removed 2 bases from V and 2 bases from J; junction bases left unmatched: 8. Germline V lookup: CDR1 SGHTA, CDR2 FQGTGA. The chain's CDR3 is CASSLGFGTSGTYEQYF. The CDR3 nucleotides are TGTGCCAGCAGCTTAGGGTTCGGGACTAGCGGAACCTACGAGCAGTACTTC.

V usage is TRBV5-5 and J usage is TRBJ2-1; TRBD1 agrees at 10 bases. V lost 8 bases and J lost 10; bases outside the gene matches: 12. From germline, CDR1 is SGHKS and CDR2 YYEKEE (reference sequence). This CDR3 is built from 14 residues. The CDR3 loop is CASLRDRGDGEQFF. For the CDR3, the DNA is TGTGCCAGTCTTCGGGACAGGGGCGACGGGGAGCAGTTCTTC.

The V and J genes are TRBV18 and TRBJ2-1; D may be TRBD1 or TRBD2 (5 bases each). The V end was cut by 5 bases, the J end by 0 bases, with 14 bases between. This CDR3 contains 16 residues. Per the germline V gene, CDR1 is KGHSH and CDR2 is LQKENI. CDR3 in amino acids: CASSIGTPSSYNEQFF. As DNA, the CDR3 is TGTGCCAGCTCAATCGGGACGCCGAGCTCCTACAATGAGCAGTTCTTC.

This clonotype was counted only a few times. This chain connects TRBV7-8 to TRBJ2-1, with D maybe TRBD2 (6 bases). Trimming left V 1 base short and J 8 bases short, with 9 bases between. In germline, CDR1 is SGHVS, CDR2 FQNEAQ. The CDR3 is made up of 13 amino acids. The CDR3 DNA reads TGTGCCAGCAGCTTAGGGAGGGCGGATGAGCAGTTCTTC. Its protein product is CASSLGRADEQFF.

The chain joins TRBV12-3 or TRBV12-4 to TRBJ2-7; D is perhaps TRBD1 or TRBD2 (6 bases each). This CDR3 has 14 amino acids. V was clipped by 1 base and J by 3 bases, with 10 bases between them. The CDR3: CASSLEGGFYEQYF. The CDR3 nucleotides are TGTGCCAGCAGTTTAGAAGGGGGGTTCTACGAGCAGTACTTC.

This clonotype occurred many times. The chain is built from TRBV25-1 and TRBJ1-3; unclear D gene. This CDR3 is 15 amino acids long. Trimming removed 3 bases from V and 2 bases from J, with 11 bases in between. The germline CDR1 and CDR2 sequences are MGHDK and SYGVNS. CDR3 DNA: TGTGCCAGCAGTGAGGCCGGTAGCCCTGGAAACACCATATATTTT. Translating gives CASSEAGSPGNTIYF.

This clonotype showed up just a few times. The chain has TRBV4-3 and TRBJ1-5; tentative D call: TRBD1 (5 bases). The germline V and J ends were trimmed by 0 bases and 6 bases, with 6 bases remaining between them. The CDR3 runs to 13 residues. Germline CDR1 and CDR2: LGHNA and YSLEER. The CDR3 region has the DNA TGCGCCAGCAGCCAAGATCAGGGTCAGCCCCAGCATTTT. Translating it yields CASSQDQGQPQHF.

This chain connects TRBV18 to TRBJ1-3; TRBD1 aligns across 8 bases. Germline CDR1 is KGHSH and CDR2 is LQKENI. V was pared by 3 bases and J by 2 bases, with 3 bases of the junction left unmatched. CDR3 size: 15 residues. CDR3 protein: CASSPGTGAGNTIYF. The CDR3 bases are TGTGCCAGCTCACCCGGGACAGGCGCTGGAAACACCATATATTTT. Full variable domain (missing parts from reference TRBV18 and TRBJ1-3): NAGVMQNPRHLVRRRGQEARLRCSPMKGHSHVYWYRQLPEEGLKFMVYLQKENIIDESGMPKERFSAEFPKEGPSILRIQQVVRGDSAAYFCASSPGTGAGNTIYFGEGSWLTVV.

CDR3 sequence (DNA): TGCAGCGTTCGGCCGCAGGAAAGCTCCTACGAGCAGTACTTC. Amino acids: CSVRPQESSYEQYF. The chain joins TRBV29-1 to TRBJ2-7, with D uncertain. The V gene's germline CDR1 is SQVTM and CDR2 ANQGSEA. The CDR3 has 14 residues. The V end was cut by 5 bases, the J end by 0 bases, with 14 bases between.

This clonotype was detected a few times. The chain links TRBV20-1 to TRBJ1-1, with TRBD1 identical over 10 bases. CDR1 DFQATT and CDR2 SNEGSKA come from the germline V gene (reference sequence). Germline trimming cut 1 base from V and 6 bases from J; bases unmatched to any gene: 14. The CDR3 length is 17 residues. The CDR3 spells CSARGGQGITLMAEAFF. The CDR3 nucleotides read TGCAGTGCTAGAGGGGGACAGGGGATAACCCTTATGGCTGAAGCTTTCTTT.

This clonotype was recorded a few times. The gene calls are TRBV7-9 and TRBJ2-3; maybe TRBD1 (5 bases). This CDR3 comprises 14 residues. V lost 6 bases and J 4 bases, leaving 14 bases between the germline ends. Germline CDR1 reads SEHNR; CDR2 reads FQNEAQ (reference sequence). CDR3 nucleotide sequence: TGTGCCAGCAGTTCTACAGGAATCGCAGATACGCAGTATTTT. Translating it yields CASSSTGIADTQYF. Filled out from reference TRBV7-9 and TRBJ2-3, the complete variable domain reads DTGVSQNPRHKITKRGQNVTFRCDPISEHNRLYWYRQTLGQGPEFLTYFQNEAQLEKSRLLSDRFSAERPKGSFSTLEIQRTEQGDSAMYLCASSSTGIADTQYFGPGTRLTVL.

Worth noting for this clonotype: A much larger clone is a single base away; this may be a read error. The V call is TRBV10-3, the J call TRBJ2-3, with D possibly being TRBD1 (6 bases). In germline, CDR1 is ENHRY, CDR2 SYGVKD. The CDR3 is 13 amino acids. The ends were cut back, 0 bases at V and 14 bases at J, with 15 bases in the middle. The CDR3 DNA sequence: TGTGCCATCAGTGAGTCGGGCGCAGGACAGCGGTATTTT. Translation gives CAISESGAGQRYF.

The chain links TRBV6-6 to TRBJ2-3, with 13 bases lining up with TRBD2. CDR1 MNHNY and CDR2 SVGAGI come from the germline V gene (reference sequence). The V segment lost 2 bases and the J segment 0 bases; nucleotides outside the gene matches: 2. This CDR3 spans 17 amino acids. The CDR3 loop is CASSYGTSGASTDTQYF. CDR3 sequence (DNA): TGTGCCAGCAGTTACGGGACTAGCGGGGCGAGCACAGATACGCAGTATTTT.

In this sample, this clonotype turned up many times. The V and J genes are TRBV10-3 and TRBJ2-4; 7 positions agree with TRBD2. The germline V gene has CDR1 ENHRY and CDR2 SYGVKD. This CDR3 is 17 amino acids long. After removal of 10 bases from V and 1 base from J, the junction contained 16 bases not matched to a gene. DNA for the CDR3: TGTGCCACCGGCGGCGGATTTAGCGGGCCCGCCAAAAACATTCAGTACTTC. As protein: CATGGGFSGPAKNIQYF.

This clonotype has ten or more counts. This chain joins TRBV18 and TRBJ1-1; no clear D. CDR1 and CDR2 (germline): KGHSH, LQKENI. Trimming removed 6 bases from V and 1 base from J, with 9 bases in between. CDR3 length: 13 amino acids. As DNA, the CDR3 is TGTGCCAGCTCGGACGCAGAGAACACTGAAGCTTTCTTT. This codes for CASSDAENTEAFF.

The gene calls are TRBV19 and TRBJ2-3, with D unresolved. The CDR3 runs 14 residues. CDR1 is LNHDA and CDR2 is SQIVND in the germline V gene (reference sequence). V was pared by 3 bases and J by 0 bases, with 7 bases between. The CDR3 sequence: CASSISSSTDTQYF. The CDR3 nucleotides are TGTGCCAGTAGTATTTCCAGTAGCACAGATACGCAGTATTTT.

This clonotype has more than one count but fewer than ten. The genes are TRBV7-3 and TRBJ2-2, with 10 nucleotides matching TRBD2. The germline V gene has CDR1 SGHTA and CDR2 FQGTGA. The CDR3 totals 17 residues. The ends lost 5 bases at V and 4 bases at J; junction bases unmatched: 10. Written as DNA, the CDR3 is TGTGCCAGCAGCCGAACACCTAGCGGGAGCGGCACCGGGGAGCTGTTTTTT. As protein: CASSRTPSGSGTGELFF.

The rearrangement links TRBV6-6 to TRBJ2-1; D is perhaps TRBD2 (5 bases). Per germline, CDR1 MNHNY and CDR2 SVGAGI (reference sequence). The V gene lost 2 bases and the J gene lost 3 bases, with 14 bases spanning the gap. The CDR3 contains 16 residues. CDR3 protein: CASSYPKDGDYNEQFF. The CDR3 nucleotides read TGTGCCAGCAGTTACCCGAAGGACGGGGACTACAATGAGCAGTTCTTC.

This clonotype was seen more than once but under ten times. The chain employs TRBV7-9 and TRBJ1-6, with TRBD1 as a possible D gene (6 bases). There are 13 residues in the CDR3. Germline V gives CDR1 SEHNR, CDR2 FQNEAQ (reference sequence). The ends were cut back, 5 bases at V and 7 bases at J, with 9 bases in the middle. CDR3 loop: CASSVGTNSPLHF. CDR3 nucleotide sequence: TGTGCCAGCAGCGTCGGGACAAATTCACCCCTCCACTTT.

This chain connects TRBV20-1 to TRBJ2-7; D unresolved. Germline V gene lookup returns CDR1 DFQATT and CDR2 SNEGSKA (reference sequence). This CDR3 has 15 residues. V was shortened by 0 bases and J by 6 bases, with 18 bases between the two germline ends. The CDR3 reads CSARDPNPNDAEQYF. The CDR3, as DNA: TGCAGTGCTAGAGATCCGAACCCAAACGACGCCGAGCAGTACTTC.

This chain joins TRBV20-1 and TRBJ1-1; no clear D. Per the germline V gene, CDR1 is DFQATT and CDR2 is SNEGSKA (reference sequence). Trimming removed 0 bases at V and 1 base at J, with 21 bases between. The CDR3 covers 18 residues. The CDR3 DNA reads TGCAGTGCTAGAGACGCACCGGGAAGCCCGGTTGGGAACACTGAAGCTTTCTTT. Translated: CSARDAPGSPVGNTEAFF.

The V gene is TRBV3-1, the J gene TRBJ1-6; D is undetermined. The CDR3 is 12 residues long. V was pared by 6 bases and J by 6 bases, with 6 bases between. Per germline, CDR1 LGHDT and CDR2 YNNKEL (reference sequence). The CDR3 coding sequence is TGTGCCAGCAGTCTCATTAATTCACCCCTCCACTTT. Amino acid sequence: CASSLINSPLHF.

The chain links TRBV10-2 to TRBJ2-7; 7 positions match TRBD2. The V gene's germline CDR1 is WSHSY and CDR2 SAAADI. The CDR3 length is 14 residues. Unmatched junction bases numbered 4, after V lost 5 bases and J lost 0 bases. Here the CDR3 reads CASSRASGSYEQYF. As DNA, the CDR3 is TGCGCCAGCAGTAGGGCTAGCGGCTCCTACGAGCAGTACTTC.

This clonotype was counted between two and nine times. J is TRBJ2-3 and V is TRBV7-6, with 13 bases matching TRBD2. This CDR3 spans 16 amino acids. V shed 3 bases and J 3 bases; nucleotides not matched to a gene: 3. Looked up from germline, CDR1 is SGHVS and CDR2 is FNYEAQ. For the CDR3, the DNA is TGTGCCAGCAGCTTGGGACTAGCGGGAAAGACAGATACGCAGTATTTT. Its translation: CASSLGLAGKTDTQYF.